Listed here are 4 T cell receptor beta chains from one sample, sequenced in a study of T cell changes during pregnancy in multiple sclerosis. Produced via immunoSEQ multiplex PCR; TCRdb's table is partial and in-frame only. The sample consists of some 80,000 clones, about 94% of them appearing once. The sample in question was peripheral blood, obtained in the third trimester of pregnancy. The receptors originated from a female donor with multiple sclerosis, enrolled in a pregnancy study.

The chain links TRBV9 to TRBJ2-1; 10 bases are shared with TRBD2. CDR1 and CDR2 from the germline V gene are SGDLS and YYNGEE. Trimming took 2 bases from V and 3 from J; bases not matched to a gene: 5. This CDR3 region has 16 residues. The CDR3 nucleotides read TGTGCCAGCAGCGTGGTAGCGGGGGGCCACTACAATGAGCAGTTCTTC. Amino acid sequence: CASSVVAGGHYNEQFF.

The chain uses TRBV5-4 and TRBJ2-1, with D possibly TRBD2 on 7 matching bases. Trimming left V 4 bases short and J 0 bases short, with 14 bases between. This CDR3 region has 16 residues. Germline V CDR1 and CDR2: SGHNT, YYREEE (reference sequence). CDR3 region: CASSPRGGGSYNEQFF. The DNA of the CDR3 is TGTGCCAGCAGCCCCCGAGGGGGGGGCTCCTACAATGAGCAGTTCTTC.

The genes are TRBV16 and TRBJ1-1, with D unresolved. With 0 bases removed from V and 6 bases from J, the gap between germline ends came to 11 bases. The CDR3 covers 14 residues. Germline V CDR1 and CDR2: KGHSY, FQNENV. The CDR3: CASSQSTVVAEAFF. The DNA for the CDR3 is TGTGCCAGCAGCCAATCCACAGTCGTCGCTGAAGCTTTCTTT.

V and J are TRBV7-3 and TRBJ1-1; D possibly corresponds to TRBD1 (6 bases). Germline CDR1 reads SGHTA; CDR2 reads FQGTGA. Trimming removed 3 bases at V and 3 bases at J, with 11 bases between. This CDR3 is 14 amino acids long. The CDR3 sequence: CASSFQGGDTEAFF. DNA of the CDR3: TGTGCCAGCAGCTTCCAAGGGGGGGACACTGAAGCTTTCTTT.